Presented here are 4 T cell receptor beta chains from one specimen sequenced in a study of response to subunit inactivated influenza vaccine. MiXCR was run by TCRdb on the RT-PCR reads, yielding one entry per CDR3 protein. The profile covers roughly 780,000 distinct CDR3 sequences, with under 20% appearing a single time and around 9.9% taken by the ten largest. Sequences were derived from PBMCs from blood, sampled 4 to 6 days after vaccination. These receptors originate from a man between 45 and 60 years old who received an inactivated influenza vaccine.

This clonotype was detected a few times. The rearrangement joins TRBV20-1 to TRBJ2-5; D gene uncertain. Trimming cost V 3 bases and J 9 bases, with 11 bases left between them. This CDR3 has 11 residues. Germline-derived CDR1 and CDR2 are DFQATT and SNEGSKA (reference sequence). DNA for the CDR3: TGCAGTGCTAGTAGAGAGTCGGCCCAGTACTTC. Translated: CSASRESAQYF.

This clonotype has ten or more counts. The J gene is TRBJ2-1, the V gene TRBV12-3 or TRBV12-4, with a weak D call TRBD2 (7 bases). This CDR3 contains 16 residues. V lost 3 bases and J 4 bases, leaving 16 bases between the germline ends. The CDR3 DNA follows: TGTGCCAGCAGTTTTGGGGGGGCGGTCTTGTACAATGAGCAGTTCTTC. The encoded protein is CASSFGGAVLYNEQFF.

This clonotype was detected a few times. The chain is built from TRBV30 and TRBJ2-7; 7 bases are shared with TRBD1. Germline assignment: CDR1 GTSNPN and CDR2 SVGIG (reference sequence). The CDR3 runs 13 residues. The V segment lost 7 bases and the J segment 4 bases; nucleotides outside the gene matches: 10. The CDR3 loop is CALSRDRPYEQYF. DNA of the CDR3: TGTGCCTTATCCCGGGACAGACCTTACGAGCAGTACTTC.

The chain combines TRBV7-2 with TRBJ2-3; 11 positions match TRBD2. V dropped 6 bases and J dropped 3; count of bases not matched to a gene: 8. This CDR3 contains 16 residues. Per germline, CDR1 SGHTA and CDR2 FQGNSA. The CDR3 DNA sequence: TGTGCCAGCAGAGTAGCGGGAGGGAAGTGGACAGATACGCAGTATTTT. As protein: CASRVAGGKWTDTQYF.